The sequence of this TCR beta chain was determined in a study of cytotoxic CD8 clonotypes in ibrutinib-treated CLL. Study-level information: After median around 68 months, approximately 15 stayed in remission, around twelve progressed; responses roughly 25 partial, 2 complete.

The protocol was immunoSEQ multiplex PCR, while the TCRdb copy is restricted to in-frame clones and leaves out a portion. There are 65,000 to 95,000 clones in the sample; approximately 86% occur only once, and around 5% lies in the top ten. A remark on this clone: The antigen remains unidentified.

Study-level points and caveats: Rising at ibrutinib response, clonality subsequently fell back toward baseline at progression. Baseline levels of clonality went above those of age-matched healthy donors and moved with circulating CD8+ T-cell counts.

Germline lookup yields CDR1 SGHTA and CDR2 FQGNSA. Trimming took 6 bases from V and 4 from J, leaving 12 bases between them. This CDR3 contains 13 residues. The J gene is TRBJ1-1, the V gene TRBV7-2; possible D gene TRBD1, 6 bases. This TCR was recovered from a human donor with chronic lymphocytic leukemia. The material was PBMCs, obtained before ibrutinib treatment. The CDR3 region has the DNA TGTGCCAGCAGACAAGACAGGTCCACTGAAGCTTTCTTT. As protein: CASRQDRSTEAFF.